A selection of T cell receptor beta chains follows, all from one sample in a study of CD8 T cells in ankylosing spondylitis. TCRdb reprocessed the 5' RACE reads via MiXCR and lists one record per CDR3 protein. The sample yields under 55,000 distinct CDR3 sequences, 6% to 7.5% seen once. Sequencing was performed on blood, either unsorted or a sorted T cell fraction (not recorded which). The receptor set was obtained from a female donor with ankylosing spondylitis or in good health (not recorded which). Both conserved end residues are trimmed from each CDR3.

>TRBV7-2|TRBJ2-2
ASSLGSGSGELF
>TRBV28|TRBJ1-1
ASSLYREGEAF
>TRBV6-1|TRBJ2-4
ASSEIRGVGAKNIQY
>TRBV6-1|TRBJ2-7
ASSESPAGNYEQY
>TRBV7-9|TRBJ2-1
ASSFGGRGGEQF
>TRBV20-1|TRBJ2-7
SANDQDAYEQY
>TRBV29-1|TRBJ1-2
SVVTGTVNYGYT
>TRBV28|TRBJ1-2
ASSLLPPLDYGYT
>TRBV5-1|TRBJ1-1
ASSLAGTGATEAF
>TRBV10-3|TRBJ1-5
AISESTGPGSQPQH
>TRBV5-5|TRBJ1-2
ASSSAWTNYGYT
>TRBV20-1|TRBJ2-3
SARNRNTDTQY
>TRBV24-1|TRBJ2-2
AVGDRENTGELF
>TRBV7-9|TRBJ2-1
ASSLAGTVYNEQF
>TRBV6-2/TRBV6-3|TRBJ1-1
ASSYGGASVNTEAF
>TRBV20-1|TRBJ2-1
SARPLAGGYNEQF
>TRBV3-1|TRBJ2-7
VSSLSRDYGEQY
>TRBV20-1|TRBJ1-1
SAGGQGASANTEAF
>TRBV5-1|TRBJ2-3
ASSLGQAGADTQY
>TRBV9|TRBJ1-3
ASSATWIGGGSGNTIY
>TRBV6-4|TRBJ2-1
ASSAIGGAGNEQF
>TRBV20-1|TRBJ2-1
SAPGGRSYNEQF
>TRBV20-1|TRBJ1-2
SARGDRHYGYT
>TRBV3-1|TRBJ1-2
ASSSRGGYT
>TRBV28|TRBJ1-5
ASSSGVSTANNQPQH
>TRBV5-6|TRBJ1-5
ASSFTGKDQPQH
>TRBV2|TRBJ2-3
ASLFQTPTDTQY
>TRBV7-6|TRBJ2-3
ASSPGTSGGATDTQY
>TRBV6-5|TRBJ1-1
ASSSSPGPAF
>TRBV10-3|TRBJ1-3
AIRGQISGNTIY
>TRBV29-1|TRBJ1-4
SVGDRRNEKLF
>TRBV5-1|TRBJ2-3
ASSLAGGGSTDTQY
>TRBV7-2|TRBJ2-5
ASSLEVGETQY
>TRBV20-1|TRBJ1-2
SARGQGKGNGYT
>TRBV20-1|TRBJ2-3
SAYTGRGTDTQY
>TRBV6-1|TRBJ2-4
ASSSDPEKY
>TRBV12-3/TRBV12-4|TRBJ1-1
ASPQGAQAEAF
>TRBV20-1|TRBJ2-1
SARGGADEQF
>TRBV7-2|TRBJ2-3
ASSLWSADTQY
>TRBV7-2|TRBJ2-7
ASSFGGLYEQY